A selection of T cell receptor beta chains follows, all from one sample in a study of shared clonotypes between healthy human individuals. Clones were read by immunoSEQ multiplex PCR, and TCRdb kept only the in-frame ones, dropping some. Among 470,000 or so clones listed, 78% were seen once. Sequenced: PBMCs. Receptors originate from a woman aged 40 to 50 in good health. Some clones in this sample may be carry-over from other donors' samples. CDR3s include the opening cysteine and the closing phenylalanine or tryptophan. The D gene is left open where the match is weak. Clone size appears in some rows only: once, few, many, or a class for an expanded clone.

TRBJ2-7 | NA | NA | TRBV28 | TGTGCCAGCAGACCCCCTTACGGGGTGGACTCCTACGAGCAGTACTTC | CASRPPYGVDSYEQYF
TRBJ2-3 | TRBD2 | NA | TRBV30 | TGTGCCTGGAGAATAGCGGGAGGACCCACAGATACGCAGTATTTT | CAWRIAGGPTDTQYF
TRBJ2-1 | NA | NA | TRBV14 | TGTGCCAGCAGCCTCGTGGATGAGCAGTTCTTC | CASSLVDEQFF
TRBJ2-1 | NA | NA | TRBV29-1 | TGCAGCGTTGAGGGGTCCTACAATGAGCAGTTCTTC | CSVEGSYNEQFF
TRBJ1-3 | NA | NA | TRBV30 | TGTGCCTGGAGCTTTTGGTCGGCTGGAAACACCATATATTTT | CAWSFWSAGNTIYF
TRBJ1-1 | NA | few | TRBV15 | TGTGCCACCAGCAGAGATTCGGGGGCTAAAGCTTTCTTT | CATSRDSGAKAFF
TRBJ2-7 | NA | once | TRBV5-5 | TGTGCCAGCAGCTTGGCCGGGGCGGCGTACTCCTACGAGCAGTACTTC | CASSLAGAAYSYEQYF
TRBJ1-2 | NA | NA | TRBV23-1 | TGCGCCAGCAGTCAACACCGGCCCGACTATGGCTACACCTTC | CASSQHRPDYGYTF
TRBJ1-5 | NA | NA | TRBV7-6 | TGTGCCAGCAGCTCAGATATAGTTCAGCCCCAGCATTTT | CASSSDIVQPQHF
TRBJ1-1 | TRBD1 | NA | TRBV30 | TGTGCCTGGAGCCCTCACAGGGGTGGAAACACTGAAGCTTTCTTT | CAWSPHRGGNTEAFF
TRBJ2-5 | TRBD1 | NA | TRBV11-2 | TGTGCCAGCAGCTTAGTTACAGGGGAGTTGGAGACCCAGTACTTC | CASSLVTGELETQYF
TRBJ2-7 | TRBD1 | NA | TRBV5-1 | TGCGCCAGCAGCCCAGGACAGGGGTACTCCTACGAGCAGTACTTC | CASSPGQGYSYEQYF
TRBJ2-2 | TRBD1 | NA | TRBV18 | TGTGCCAGCTCACCCCTTATGGACAGGGCGAACACCGGGGAGCTGTTTTTT | CASSPLMDRANTGELFF
TRBJ2-5 | NA | NA | TRBV9 | TGTGCCAGCAGCGTAGGACGGGGAGCGACCCAGTACTTC | CASSVGRGATQYF
TRBJ2-3 | NA | NA | TRBV29-1 | TGCAGCGTTGGGGTCACGAGCACAGATACGCAGTATTTT | CSVGVTSTDTQYF
TRBJ1-5 | NA | few | TRBV28 | TGTGCCAGCAGTTTTGCTGGGCAGAGCAATCAGCCCCAGCATTTT | CASSFAGQSNQPQHF
TRBJ2-7 | NA | NA | TRBV18 | TGTGCCAGCTCACCACCAACTGGGTCGCCCACCTACGAGCAGTACTTC | CASSPPTGSPTYEQYF